This T cell receptor (beta chain) was captured in a study of blood T cell repertoires in COVID-19. Turning to the study itself: Sources were T cells, B-cell-depleted T cells, or PBMCs; the material itself was cDNA or gDNA.

The data were produced by immunoSEQ multiplex PCR, yet TCRdb's version contains in-frame clones alone and is incomplete. There are 140,000 to 150,000 clones in the sample; around 84% occur only once, and around 5% lies in the top ten. Germline CDR1 and CDR2: SGHRS and YFSETQ. This CDR3 comprises 16 residues. The ends lost 3 bases at V and 3 bases at J; junction bases unmatched: 9. V usage is TRBV5-1 and J usage is TRBJ1-1; 9 bases are shared with TRBD1. The sequencing sample was made of peripheral blood. The sequence was obtained from a human donor in a cohort sampled during active COVID-19. The CDR3 DNA sequence: TGCGCCAGCAGCTCACGCCCCGGGACAGGGTACACTGAAGCTTTCTTT. This codes for CASSSRPGTGYTEAFF.